The rows below give T cell receptor beta chains drawn from one sample of a study of spatial heterogeneity in lung cancer. TCRdb redid the calling of the 5' RACE reads with MiXCR, one entry per CDR3 protein. The table records about 70,000 distinct CDR3 sequences, 8% to 9.5% of them present only once. Material: PBMCs, obtained at follow-up. All receptors derive from a female donor with early-stage non-small cell lung cancer. Both conserved end residues are part of each CDR3. A D gene is named only where the DNA matches it firmly. Some rows have no size entry. The others give once, few or many, or a class for an expanded clone.

.	TRBV28	few	TRBJ2-1	TGTGCCAGCACCCGCTACAATGAGCAGTTCTTC	CASTRYNEQFF
TRBD2	TRBV24-1	many	TRBJ2-1	TGTGCCACCAGTGATCCAGCGACTAGCGGGACTAGGAATGAGCAGTTCTTC	CATSDPATSGTRNEQFF
TRBD2	TRBV12-3/TRBV12-4	many	TRBJ2-3	TGTGCCAGCAGTCATCTAGCGGGATGGCGCACAGATACGCAGTATTTT	CASSHLAGWRTDTQYF
.	TRBV2	few	TRBJ2-5	TGTGCCAGCAGTGAGGACACCCAAGAGACCCAGTACTTC	CASSEDTQETQYF
TRBD1	TRBV28	many	TRBJ2-1	TGTGCCAGCAGCCCGACAGGGACCTACAATGAGCAGTTCTTC	CASSPTGTYNEQFF
TRBD2	TRBV20-1	few	TRBJ2-7	TGCAGTGCTAAGGCTAGCGGGACCTACGAGCAGTACTTC	CSAKASGTYEQYF
.	TRBV29-1	.	TRBJ1-1	TGCAGCGCCCAGACAGTAAGGAACACTGAAGCTTTCTTT	CSAQTVRNTEAFF
.	TRBV12-5	.	TRBJ2-2	TGTGCTAGTGCCTCCCGTATGACCGGGGAGCTGTTTTTT	CASASRMTGELFF
TRBD2	TRBV7-2	.	TRBJ2-1	TGTGCCAGCAGCCGGACTAGCGGGGTTGAGCAGTTCTTC	CASSRTSGVEQFF
.	TRBV9	many	TRBJ1-1	TGTGCCAGCAGCGTGGGACTCGCGGGGACTGAAGCTTTCTTT	CASSVGLAGTEAFF
.	TRBV15	many	TRBJ2-1	TGTGCCACCAGCAGAGATGACAGGTCCTACAATGAGCAGTTCTTC	CATSRDDRSYNEQFF
.	TRBV11-2	many	TRBJ1-6	TGTGCCAGCGGGCTTAAGAGTTCACCCCTCCACTTT	CASGLKSSPLHF
TRBD1	TRBV28	few	TRBJ2-3	TGTGCCAGCAGTTCCCACAGGGGGCGTACGTTAGGCACAGATACGCAGTATTTT	CASSSHRGRTLGTDTQYF
TRBD2	TRBV7-9	many	TRBJ2-7	TGTGCCAGCAGCTTAGGCCTCGGGGGGGGCAGCTACGAGCAGTACTTC	CASSLGLGGGSYEQYF
.	TRBV12-3/TRBV12-4	many	TRBJ2-3	TGTGCCAGCGCCAAAACAGATACGCAGTATTTT	CASAKTDTQYF
TRBD1	TRBV19	many	TRBJ2-1	TGTGCCAGTAGTTCCGACAGGGACAATGAGCAGTTCTTC	CASSSDRDNEQFF
.	TRBV9	few	TRBJ2-1	TGTGCCAGCAGCGTAGGGGGAGCGATCGGGACCTACAATGAGCAGTTCTTC	CASSVGGAIGTYNEQFF
.	TRBV7-9	many	TRBJ2-7	TGTGCCAGCAGCCCCCCGGCCCCTACCTACGAGCAGTACTTC	CASSPPAPTYEQYF
TRBD1	TRBV2	many	TRBJ2-7	TGTGCCAGCAGCACAGGGGTCGTCGAGCAGTACTTC	CASSTGVVEQYF
.	TRBV7-2	many	TRBJ2-3	TGTGCCAGCAGCTTAGCCAGTCTCGCCACAGATACGCAGTATTTT	CASSLASLATDTQYF
TRBD2	TRBV10-1	many	TRBJ2-1	TGCGCCACTGCTAGCGGGAACAGGAGGTTCTTC	CATASGNRRFF
TRBD2	TRBV7-2	many	TRBJ2-7	TGTGCCAGCACCGTACTAGCGGGGGCCTACGAGCAGTACTTC	CASTVLAGAYEQYF
.	TRBV2	many	TRBJ2-3	TGTGCCAGCAGTGAAGCGGTTGAGGAACCTTTCACAGATACGCAGTATTTT	CASSEAVEEPFTDTQYF